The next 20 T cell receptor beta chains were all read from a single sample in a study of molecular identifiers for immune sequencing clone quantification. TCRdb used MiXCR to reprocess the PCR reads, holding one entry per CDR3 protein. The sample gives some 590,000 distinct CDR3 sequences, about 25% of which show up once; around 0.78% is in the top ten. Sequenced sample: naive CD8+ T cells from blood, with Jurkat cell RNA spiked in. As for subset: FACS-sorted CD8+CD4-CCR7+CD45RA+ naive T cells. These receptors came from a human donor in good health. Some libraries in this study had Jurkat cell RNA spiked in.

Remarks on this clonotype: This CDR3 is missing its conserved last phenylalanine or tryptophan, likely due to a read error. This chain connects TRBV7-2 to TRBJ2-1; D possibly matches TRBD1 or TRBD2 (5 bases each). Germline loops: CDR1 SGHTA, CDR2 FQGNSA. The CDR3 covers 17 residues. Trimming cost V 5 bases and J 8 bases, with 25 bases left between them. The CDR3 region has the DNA TGTGCCAGCAGCCCGCCACCGGGACCCAGGCTCGGCGATGAGCAGTTCTTA. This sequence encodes CASSPPPGPRLGDEQFL.

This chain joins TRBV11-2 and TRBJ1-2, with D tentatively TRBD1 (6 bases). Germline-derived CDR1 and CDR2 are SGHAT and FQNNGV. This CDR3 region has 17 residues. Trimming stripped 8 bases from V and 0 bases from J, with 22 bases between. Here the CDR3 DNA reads TGTGCCAGCGGCTCGGACCGTTTACAGGGAGCTAACTATGGCTACACCTTC. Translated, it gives CASGSDRLQGANYGYTF.

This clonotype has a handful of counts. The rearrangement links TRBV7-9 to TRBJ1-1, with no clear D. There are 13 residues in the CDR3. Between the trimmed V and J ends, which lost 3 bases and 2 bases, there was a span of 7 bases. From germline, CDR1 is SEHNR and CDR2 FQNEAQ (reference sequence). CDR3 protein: CASSFIPNTEAFF. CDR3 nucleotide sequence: TGTGCCAGCAGCTTTATCCCAAACACTGAAGCTTTCTTT.

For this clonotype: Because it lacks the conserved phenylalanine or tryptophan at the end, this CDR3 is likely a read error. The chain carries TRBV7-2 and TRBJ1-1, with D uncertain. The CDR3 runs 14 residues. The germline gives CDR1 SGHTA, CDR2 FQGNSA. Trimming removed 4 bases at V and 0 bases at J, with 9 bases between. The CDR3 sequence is CASSSRIVNTEAFS. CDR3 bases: TGTGCCAGCAGCTCGCGGATCGTGAACACTGAAGCTTTCTCT.

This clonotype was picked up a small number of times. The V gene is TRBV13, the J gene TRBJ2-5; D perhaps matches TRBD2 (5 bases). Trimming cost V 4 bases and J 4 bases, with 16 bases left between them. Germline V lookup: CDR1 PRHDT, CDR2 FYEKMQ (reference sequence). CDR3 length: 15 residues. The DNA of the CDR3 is TGTGCCAGCAGCTCGGCGGGTGGGTTAGGAGAGACCCAGTACTTC. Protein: CASSSAGGLGETQYF.

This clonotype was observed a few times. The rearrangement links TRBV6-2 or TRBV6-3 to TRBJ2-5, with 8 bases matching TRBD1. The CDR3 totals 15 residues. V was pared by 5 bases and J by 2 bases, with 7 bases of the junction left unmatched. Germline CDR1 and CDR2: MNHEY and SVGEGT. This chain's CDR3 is CASSQDRAIQETQYF. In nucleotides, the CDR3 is TGTGCCAGCAGTCAGGACAGGGCAATTCAAGAGACCCAGTACTTC.

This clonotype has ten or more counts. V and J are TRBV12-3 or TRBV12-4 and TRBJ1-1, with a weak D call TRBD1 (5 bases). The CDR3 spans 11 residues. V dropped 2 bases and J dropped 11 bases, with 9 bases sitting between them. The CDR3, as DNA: TGTGCCAGCAGTTTATGGGACTCGGCTTTCTTT. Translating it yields CASSLWDSAFF.

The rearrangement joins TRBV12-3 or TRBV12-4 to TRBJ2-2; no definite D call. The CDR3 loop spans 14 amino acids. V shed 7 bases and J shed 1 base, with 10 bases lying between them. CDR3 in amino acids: CASTPGVNTGELFF. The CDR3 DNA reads TGTGCCAGCACCCCCGGCGTGAACACCGGGGAGCTGTTTTTT.

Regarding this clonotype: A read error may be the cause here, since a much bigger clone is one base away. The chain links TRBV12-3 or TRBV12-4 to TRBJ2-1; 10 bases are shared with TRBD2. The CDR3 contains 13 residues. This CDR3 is CACSFYLAGVKFF. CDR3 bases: TGTGCCTGCAGTTTTTACCTAGCGGGAGTGAAGTTCTTC.

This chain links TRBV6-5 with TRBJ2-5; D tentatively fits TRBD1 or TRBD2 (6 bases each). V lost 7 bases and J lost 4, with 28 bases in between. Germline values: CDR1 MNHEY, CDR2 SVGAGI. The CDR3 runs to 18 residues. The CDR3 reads CASTPTALGGPAGETQYF. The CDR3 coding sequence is TGTGCCAGCACCCCTACCGCGCTTGGGGGGCCAGCTGGAGAGACCCAGTACTTC.

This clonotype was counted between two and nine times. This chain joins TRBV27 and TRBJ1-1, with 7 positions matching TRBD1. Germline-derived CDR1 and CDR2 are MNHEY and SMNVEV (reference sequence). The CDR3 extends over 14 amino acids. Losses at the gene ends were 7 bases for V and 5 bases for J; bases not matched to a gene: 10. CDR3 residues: CASNLKGARTEAFF. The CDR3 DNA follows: TGTGCCAGCAACCTAAAGGGGGCGAGAACTGAAGCTTTCTTT.

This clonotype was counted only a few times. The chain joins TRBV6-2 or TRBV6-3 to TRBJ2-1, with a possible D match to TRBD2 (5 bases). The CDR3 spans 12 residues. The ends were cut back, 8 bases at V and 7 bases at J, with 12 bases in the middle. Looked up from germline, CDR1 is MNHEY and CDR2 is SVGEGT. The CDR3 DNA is TGTGCCAGCGGGAGTTTAGCAAATGAGCAGTTCTTC. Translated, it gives CASGSLANEQFF.

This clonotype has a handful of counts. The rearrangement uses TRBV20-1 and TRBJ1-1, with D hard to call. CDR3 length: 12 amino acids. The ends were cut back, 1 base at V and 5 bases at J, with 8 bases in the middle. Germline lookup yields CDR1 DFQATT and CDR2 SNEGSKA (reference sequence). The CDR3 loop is CSARGMGTEAFF. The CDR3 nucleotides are TGCAGTGCTAGAGGCATGGGAACTGAAGCTTTCTTT.

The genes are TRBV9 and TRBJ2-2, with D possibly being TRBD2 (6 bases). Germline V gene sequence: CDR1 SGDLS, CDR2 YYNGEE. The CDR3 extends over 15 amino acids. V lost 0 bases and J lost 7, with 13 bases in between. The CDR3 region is CASSVELAPSGELFF. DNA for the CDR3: TGTGCCAGCAGCGTAGAACTAGCCCCAAGCGGGGAGCTGTTTTTT.

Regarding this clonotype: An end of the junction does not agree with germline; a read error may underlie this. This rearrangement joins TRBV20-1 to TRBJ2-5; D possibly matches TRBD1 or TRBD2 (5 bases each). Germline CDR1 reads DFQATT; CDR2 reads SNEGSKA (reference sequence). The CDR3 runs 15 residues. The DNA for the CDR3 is TGCGGTGCTAGAAAATATTATGGGGGTAAAGAGACCCAGTACTTC. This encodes CGARKYYGGKETQYF.

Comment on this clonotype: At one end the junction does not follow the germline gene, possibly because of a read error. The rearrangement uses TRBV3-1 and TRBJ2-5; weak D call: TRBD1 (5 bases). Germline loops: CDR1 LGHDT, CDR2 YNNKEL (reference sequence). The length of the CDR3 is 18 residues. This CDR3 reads CAGSQDRGQGWSQETQYF. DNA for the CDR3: TGTGCCGGCAGCCAAGATCGTGGGCAGGGCTGGAGCCAAGAGACCCAGTACTTC.

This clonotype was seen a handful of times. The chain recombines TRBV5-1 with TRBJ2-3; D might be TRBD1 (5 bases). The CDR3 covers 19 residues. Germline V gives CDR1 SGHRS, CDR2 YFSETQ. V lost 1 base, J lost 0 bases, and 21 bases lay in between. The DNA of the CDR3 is TGCGCCAGCAGCTTGATTCCGTCCAGGGAAATGGCTAGCACAGATACGCAGTATTTT. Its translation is CASSLIPSREMASTDTQYF.

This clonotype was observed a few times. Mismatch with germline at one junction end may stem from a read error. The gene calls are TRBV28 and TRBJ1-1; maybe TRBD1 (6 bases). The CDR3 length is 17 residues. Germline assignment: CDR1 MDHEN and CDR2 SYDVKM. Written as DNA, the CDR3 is TGTGCCAGCAGTTTTATGCCACAGGGAGAGTTGAACACTGAAGCTTCCTTT. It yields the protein CASSFMPQGELNTEASF.

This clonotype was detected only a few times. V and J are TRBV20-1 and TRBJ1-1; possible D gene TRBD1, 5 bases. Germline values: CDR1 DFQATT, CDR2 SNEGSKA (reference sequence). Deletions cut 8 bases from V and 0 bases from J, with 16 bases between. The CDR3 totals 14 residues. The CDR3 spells CSPPERGMNTEAFF. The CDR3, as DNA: TGCAGTCCCCCGGAGCGGGGGATGAACACTGAAGCTTTCTTT.

The CDR3 reads CASSHTAPREGLSNTIYF. As DNA, the CDR3 is TGTGCCAGCAGCCACACAGCACCTCGGGAGGGTTTATCAAACACCATATATTTT. The chain combines TRBV7-9 with TRBJ1-3, with D uncertain. CDR3 length equals 18 residues. V was clipped by 5 bases and J by 6 bases, with 26 bases between them. The germline V gene has CDR1 SEHNR and CDR2 FQNEAQ (reference sequence).